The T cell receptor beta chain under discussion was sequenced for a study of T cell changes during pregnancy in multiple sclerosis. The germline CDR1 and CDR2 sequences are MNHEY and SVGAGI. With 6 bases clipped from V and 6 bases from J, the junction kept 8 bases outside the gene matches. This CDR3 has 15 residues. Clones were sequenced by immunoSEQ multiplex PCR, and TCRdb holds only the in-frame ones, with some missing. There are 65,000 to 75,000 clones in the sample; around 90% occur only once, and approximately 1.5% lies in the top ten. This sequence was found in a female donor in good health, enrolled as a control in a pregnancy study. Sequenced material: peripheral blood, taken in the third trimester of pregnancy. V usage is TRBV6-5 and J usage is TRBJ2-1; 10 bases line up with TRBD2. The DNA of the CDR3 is TGTGCCAGCAGGCTTAGCGGGGGGAACACCAATGAGCAGTTCTTC. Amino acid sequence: CASRLSGGNTNEQFF.